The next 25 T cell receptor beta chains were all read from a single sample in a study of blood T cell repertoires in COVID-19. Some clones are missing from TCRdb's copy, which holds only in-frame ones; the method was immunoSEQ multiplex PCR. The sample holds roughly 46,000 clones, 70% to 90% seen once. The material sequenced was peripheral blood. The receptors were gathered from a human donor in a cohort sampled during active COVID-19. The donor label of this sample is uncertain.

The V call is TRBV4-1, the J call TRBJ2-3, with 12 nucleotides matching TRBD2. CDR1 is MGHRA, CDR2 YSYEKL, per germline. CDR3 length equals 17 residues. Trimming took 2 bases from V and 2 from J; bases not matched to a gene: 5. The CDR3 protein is CASSQSGLAGNTDTQYF. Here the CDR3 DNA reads TGCGCCAGCAGCCAATCCGGACTAGCGGGGAACACAGATACGCAGTATTTT.

As DNA, the CDR3 is TGTGCCAGCAGTTTCTTCCAGAATCAGCCCCAGCATTTT. Translated, it gives CASSFFQNQPQHF. The chain combines TRBV6-6 with TRBJ1-5; D gene ambiguous. The CDR3 spans 13 residues. Germline V lookup: CDR1 MNHNY, CDR2 SVGAGI (reference sequence). The V end lost 4 bases, the J end lost 4 bases, and 8 bases lay between the germline ends.

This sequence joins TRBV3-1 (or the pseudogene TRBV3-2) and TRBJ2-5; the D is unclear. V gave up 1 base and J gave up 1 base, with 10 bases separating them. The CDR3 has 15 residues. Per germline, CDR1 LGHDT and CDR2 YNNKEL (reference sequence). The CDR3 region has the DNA TGTGCCAGCAGCCAAGTAGTACTTCCCCAAGAGACCCAGTACTTC. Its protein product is CASSQVVLPQETQYF.

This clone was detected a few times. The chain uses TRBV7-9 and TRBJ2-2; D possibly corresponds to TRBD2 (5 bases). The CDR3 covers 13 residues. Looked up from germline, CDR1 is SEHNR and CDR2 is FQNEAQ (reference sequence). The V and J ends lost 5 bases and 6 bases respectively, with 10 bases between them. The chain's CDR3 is CASSPGSPGELFF. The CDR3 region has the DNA TGTGCCAGCAGCCCGGGGTCTCCCGGGGAGCTGTTTTTT. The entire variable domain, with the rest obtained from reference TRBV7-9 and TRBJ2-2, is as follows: DTGVSQNPRHKITKRGQNVTFRCDPISEHNRLYWYRQTLGQGPEFLTYFQNEAQLEKSRLLSDRFSAERPKGSFSTLEIQRTEQGDSAMYLCASSPGSPGELFFGEGSRLTVL.

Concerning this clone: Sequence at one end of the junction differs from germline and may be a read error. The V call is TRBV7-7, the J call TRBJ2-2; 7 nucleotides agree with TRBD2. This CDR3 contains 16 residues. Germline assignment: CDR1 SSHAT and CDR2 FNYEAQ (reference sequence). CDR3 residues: CASSLRLAPNTGELFF. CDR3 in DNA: TGTGCTAGCAGCTTACGACTAGCCCCGAACACCGGGGAGCTGTTTTTT.

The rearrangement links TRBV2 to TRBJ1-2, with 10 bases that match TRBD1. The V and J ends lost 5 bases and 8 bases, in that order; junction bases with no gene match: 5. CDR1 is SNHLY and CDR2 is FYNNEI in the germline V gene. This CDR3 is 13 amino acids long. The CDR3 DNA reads TGTGCCAGCAGTCAGACAGGGGGCAAAGGCTACACCTTC. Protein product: CASSQTGGKGYTF.

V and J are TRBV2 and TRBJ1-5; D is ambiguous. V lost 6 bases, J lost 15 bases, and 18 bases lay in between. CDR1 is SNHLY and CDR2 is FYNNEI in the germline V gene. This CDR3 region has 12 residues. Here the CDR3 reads CASSNLDHSTHF. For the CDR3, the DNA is TGTGCCAGCAGCAACCTAGACCATTCCACGCATTTT.

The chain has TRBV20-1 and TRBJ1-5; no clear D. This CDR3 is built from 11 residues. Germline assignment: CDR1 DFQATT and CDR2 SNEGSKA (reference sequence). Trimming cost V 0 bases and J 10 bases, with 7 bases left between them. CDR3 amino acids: CSAREGVPQHF. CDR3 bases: TGCAGTGCTAGAGAAGGAGTACCCCAGCATTTT.

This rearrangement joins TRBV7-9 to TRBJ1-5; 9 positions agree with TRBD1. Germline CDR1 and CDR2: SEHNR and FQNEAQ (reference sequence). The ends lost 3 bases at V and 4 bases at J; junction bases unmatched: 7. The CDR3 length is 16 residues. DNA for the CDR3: TGTGCCAGCAGCTTCGGGACAGGGAAAGGTAATCAGCCCCAGCATTTT. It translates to CASSFGTGKGNQPQHF.

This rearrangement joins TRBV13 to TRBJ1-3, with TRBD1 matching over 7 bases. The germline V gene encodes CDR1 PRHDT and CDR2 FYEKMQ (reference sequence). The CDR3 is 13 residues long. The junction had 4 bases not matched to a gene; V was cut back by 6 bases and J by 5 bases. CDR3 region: CASRGQDRNTIYF. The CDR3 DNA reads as TGTGCCAGCAGAGGACAGGACCGAAACACCATATATTTT.

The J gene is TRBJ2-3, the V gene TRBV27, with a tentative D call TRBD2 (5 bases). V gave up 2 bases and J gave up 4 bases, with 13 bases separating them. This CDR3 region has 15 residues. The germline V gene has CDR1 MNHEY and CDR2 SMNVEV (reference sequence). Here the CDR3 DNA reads TGTGCCAGCAGTTTAGATTATCGGGGAGCAGATACGCAGTATTTT. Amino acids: CASSLDYRGADTQYF.

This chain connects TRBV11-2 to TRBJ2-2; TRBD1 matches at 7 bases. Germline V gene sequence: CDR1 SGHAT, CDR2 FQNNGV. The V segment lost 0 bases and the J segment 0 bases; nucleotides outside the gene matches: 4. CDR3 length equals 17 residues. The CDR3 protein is CASSLDRGGANTGELFF. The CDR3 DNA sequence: TGTGCCAGCAGCTTAGATCGAGGGGGCGCGAACACCGGGGAGCTGTTTTTT.

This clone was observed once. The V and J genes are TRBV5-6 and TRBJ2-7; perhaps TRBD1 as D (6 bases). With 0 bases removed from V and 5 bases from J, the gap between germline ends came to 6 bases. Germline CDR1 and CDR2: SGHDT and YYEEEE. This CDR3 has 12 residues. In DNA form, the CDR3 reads TGTGCCAGCAGCTTGGACAGGGACGAGCAGTACTTC. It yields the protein CASSLDRDEQYF.

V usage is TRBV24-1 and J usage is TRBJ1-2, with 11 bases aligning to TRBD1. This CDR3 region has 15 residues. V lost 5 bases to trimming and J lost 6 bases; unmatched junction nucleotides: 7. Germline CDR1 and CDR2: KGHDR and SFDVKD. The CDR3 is CATSGADRGPDGYTF. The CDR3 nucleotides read TGTGCCACCAGTGGAGCGGACAGGGGGCCGGATGGCTACACCTTC.

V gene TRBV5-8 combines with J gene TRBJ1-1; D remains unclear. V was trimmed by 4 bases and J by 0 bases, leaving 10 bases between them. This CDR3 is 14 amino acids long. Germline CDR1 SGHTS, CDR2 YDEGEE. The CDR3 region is CASSNSYMNTEAFF. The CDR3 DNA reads TGTGCCAGCAGCAACAGCTACATGAACACTGAAGCTTTCTTT.

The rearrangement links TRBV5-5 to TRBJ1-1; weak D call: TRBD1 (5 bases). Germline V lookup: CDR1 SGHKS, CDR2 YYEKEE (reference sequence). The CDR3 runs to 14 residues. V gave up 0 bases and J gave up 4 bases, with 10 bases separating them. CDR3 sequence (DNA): TGTGCCAGCAGCTTGGAAGGAAGGGGCACTGAAGCTTTCTTT. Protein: CASSLEGRGTEAFF.

CDR3 DNA: TGTGCCAGCAGTTTCCCTAGGACGGGGAGCTCCTACGAGCAGTACTTC. Amino acids: CASSFPRTGSSYEQYF. The V and J genes are TRBV28 and TRBJ2-7; tentative D call: TRBD2 (5 bases). The V gene's germline CDR1 is MDHEN and CDR2 SYDVKM. The CDR3 is made up of 16 amino acids. The V and J ends lost 3 bases and 0 bases respectively, with 15 bases between them.

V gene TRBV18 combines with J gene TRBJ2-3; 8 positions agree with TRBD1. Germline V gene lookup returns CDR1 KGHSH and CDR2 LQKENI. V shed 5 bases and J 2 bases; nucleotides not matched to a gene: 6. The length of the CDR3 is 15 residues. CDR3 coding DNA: TGTGCCAGCTCAGCTGACAGGGGAAACACAGATACGCAGTATTTT. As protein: CASSADRGNTDTQYF. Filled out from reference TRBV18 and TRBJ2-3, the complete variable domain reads NAGVMQNPRHLVRRRGQEARLRCSPMKGHSHVYWYRQLPEEGLKFMVYLQKENIIDESGMPKERFSAEFPKEGPSILRIQQVVRGDSAAYFCASSADRGNTDTQYFGPGTRLTVL.

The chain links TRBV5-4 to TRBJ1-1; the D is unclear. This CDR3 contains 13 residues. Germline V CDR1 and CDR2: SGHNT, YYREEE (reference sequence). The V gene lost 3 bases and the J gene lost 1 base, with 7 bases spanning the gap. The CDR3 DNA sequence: TGTGCCAGCAGCTACGAGGAGAACACTGAAGCTTTCTTT. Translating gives CASSYEENTEAFF.

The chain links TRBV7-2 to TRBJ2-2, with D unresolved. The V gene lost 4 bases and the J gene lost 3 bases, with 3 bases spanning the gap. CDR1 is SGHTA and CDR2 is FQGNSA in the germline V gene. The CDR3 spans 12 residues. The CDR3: CASSSYTGELFF. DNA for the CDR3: TGTGCCAGCAGCTCCTACACCGGGGAGCTGTTTTTT.

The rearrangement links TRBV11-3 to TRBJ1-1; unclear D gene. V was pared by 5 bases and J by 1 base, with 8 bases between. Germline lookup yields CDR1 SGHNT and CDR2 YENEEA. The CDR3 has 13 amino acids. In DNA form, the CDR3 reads TGTGCCAGCAGCCCGAACACGAACACTGAAGCTTTCTTT. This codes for CASSPNTNTEAFF.

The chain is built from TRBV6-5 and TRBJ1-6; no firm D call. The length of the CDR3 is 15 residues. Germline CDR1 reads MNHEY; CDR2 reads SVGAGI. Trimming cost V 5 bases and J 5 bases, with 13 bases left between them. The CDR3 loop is CASSTGVIHNSPLHF. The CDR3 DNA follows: TGTGCCAGCAGTACCGGGGTTATCCATAATTCACCCCTCCACTTT.

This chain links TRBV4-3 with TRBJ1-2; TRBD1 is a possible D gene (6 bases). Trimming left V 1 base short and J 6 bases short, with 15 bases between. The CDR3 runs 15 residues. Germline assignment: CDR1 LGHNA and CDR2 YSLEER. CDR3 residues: CASSQGGARGDGYTF. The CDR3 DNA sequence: TGCGCCAGCAGCCAAGGGGGAGCCAGGGGTGATGGCTACACCTTC.

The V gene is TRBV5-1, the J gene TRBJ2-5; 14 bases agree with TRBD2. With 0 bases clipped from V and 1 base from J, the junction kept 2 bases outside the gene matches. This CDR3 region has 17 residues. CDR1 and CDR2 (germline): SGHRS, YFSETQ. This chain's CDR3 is CASSLAGTSGGQETQYF. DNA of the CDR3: TGCGCCAGCAGCTTGGCTGGGACTAGCGGGGGCCAAGAGACCCAGTACTTC.

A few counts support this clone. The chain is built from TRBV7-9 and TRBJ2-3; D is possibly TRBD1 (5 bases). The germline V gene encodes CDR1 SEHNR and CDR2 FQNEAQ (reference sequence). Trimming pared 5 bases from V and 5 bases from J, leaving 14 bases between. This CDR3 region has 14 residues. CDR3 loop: CASSPDTVGDTQYF. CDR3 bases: TGTGCCAGCAGCCCGGACACGGTCGGAGATACGCAGTATTTT.